This T cell receptor beta chain appears in the sequencing data of a study of blood T cells in healthy people across ages. Overall study results and limits: Possibly, changes in expanded clonotypes were confounded because donor CMV status was unknown.

The authors ran a second PCR of about 6 to 12 cycles using a sample-barcoded 5' primer and a J-beta primer mix. Researchers report that a template-switch adaptor with 12 random nucleotides tagged each cDNA molecule. TCRdb fed the 5' RACE reads into MiXCR, producing one record per CDR3 protein. This table has about 930,000 distinct CDR3 sequences, just under 30% appearing once. Germline lookup yields CDR1 MNHEY and CDR2 SMNVEV (reference sequence). CDR3 length: 18 amino acids. Trimming cost V 0 bases and J 6 bases, with 20 bases left between them. About this clonotype itself: Its antigen is not identified.

Every donor contributed 8 to 10 milliliters of peripheral blood by blood draw. These same records also appear under a second study, on T cells of mothers and their children. From that paper: RNA was extracted, and all of it went into cDNA synthesis at about 1.5 ug per 15 ul.

This TCR came from a woman in her forties in good health. The chain employs TRBV27 and TRBJ1-4; D gene unclear. Input material: blood. The CDR3: CASSLSRSEMHAYEKLFF. The CDR3 bases are TGTGCCAGCAGTTTATCACGTTCGGAGATGCACGCCTATGAAAAACTGTTTTTT.